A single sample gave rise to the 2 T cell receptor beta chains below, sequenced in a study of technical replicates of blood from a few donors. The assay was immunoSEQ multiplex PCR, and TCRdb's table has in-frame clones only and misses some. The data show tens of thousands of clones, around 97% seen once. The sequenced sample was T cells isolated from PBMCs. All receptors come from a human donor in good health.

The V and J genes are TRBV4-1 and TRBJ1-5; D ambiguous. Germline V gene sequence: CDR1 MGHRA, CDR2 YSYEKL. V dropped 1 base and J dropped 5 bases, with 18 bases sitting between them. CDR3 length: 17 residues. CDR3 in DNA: TGCGCCAGCAGCCAAGGGGGTTACTGGACGGGATATCAGCCCCAGCATTTT. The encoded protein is CASSQGGYWTGYQPQHF.

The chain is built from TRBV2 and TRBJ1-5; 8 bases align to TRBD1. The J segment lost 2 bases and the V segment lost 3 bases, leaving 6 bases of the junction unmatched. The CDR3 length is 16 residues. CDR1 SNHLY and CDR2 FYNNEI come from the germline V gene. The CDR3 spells CASSDSGGAGNQPQHF. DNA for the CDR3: TGTGCCAGCAGTGATTCAGGGGGCGCCGGCAATCAGCCCCAGCATTTT.